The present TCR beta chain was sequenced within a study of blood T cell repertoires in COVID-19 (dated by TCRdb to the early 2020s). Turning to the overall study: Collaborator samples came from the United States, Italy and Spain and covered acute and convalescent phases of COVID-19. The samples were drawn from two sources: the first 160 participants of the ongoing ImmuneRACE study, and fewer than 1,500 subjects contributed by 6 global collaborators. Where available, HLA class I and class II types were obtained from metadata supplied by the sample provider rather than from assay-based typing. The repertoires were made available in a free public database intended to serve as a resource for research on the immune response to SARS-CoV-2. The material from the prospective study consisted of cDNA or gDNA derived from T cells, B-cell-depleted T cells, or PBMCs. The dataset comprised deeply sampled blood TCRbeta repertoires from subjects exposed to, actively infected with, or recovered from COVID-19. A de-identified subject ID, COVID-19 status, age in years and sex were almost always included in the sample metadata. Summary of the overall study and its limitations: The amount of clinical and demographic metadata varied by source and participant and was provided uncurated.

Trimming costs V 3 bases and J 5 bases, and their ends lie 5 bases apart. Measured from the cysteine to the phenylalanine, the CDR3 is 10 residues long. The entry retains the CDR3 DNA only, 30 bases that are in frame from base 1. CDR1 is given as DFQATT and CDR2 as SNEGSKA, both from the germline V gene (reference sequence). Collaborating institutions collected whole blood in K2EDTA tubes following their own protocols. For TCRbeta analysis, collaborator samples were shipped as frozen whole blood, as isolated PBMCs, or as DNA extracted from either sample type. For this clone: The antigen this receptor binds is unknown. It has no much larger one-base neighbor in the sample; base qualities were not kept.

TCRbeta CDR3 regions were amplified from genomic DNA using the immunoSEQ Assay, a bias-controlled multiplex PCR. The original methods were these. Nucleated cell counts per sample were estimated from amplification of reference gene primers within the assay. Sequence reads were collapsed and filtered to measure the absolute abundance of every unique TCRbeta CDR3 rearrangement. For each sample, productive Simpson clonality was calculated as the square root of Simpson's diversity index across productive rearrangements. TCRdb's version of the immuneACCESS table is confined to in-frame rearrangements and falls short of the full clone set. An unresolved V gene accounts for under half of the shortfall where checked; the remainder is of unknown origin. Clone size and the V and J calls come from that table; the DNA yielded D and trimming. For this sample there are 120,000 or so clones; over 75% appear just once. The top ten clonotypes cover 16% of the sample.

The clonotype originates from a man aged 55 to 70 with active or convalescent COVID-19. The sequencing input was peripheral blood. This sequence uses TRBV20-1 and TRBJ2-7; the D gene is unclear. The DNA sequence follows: TGCAGTGCTAGTGATAACGAGCAGTACTTC. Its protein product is CSASDNEQYF.